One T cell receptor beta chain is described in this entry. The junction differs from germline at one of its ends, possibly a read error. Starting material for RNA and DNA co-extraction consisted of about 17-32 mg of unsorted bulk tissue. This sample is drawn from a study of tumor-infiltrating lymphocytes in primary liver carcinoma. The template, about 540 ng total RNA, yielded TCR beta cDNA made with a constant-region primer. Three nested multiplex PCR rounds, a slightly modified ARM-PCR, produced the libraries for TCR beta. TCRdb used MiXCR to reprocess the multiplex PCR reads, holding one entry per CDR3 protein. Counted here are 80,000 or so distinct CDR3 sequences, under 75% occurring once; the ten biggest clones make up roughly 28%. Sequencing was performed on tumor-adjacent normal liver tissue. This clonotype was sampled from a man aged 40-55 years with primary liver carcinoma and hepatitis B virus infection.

The chain's CDR3 is CAIMGIEDGNTGELFF. The CDR3, as DNA: TGTGCCATCATGGGGATAGAAGATGGGAACACCGGGGAGCTGTTCTTT. J is TRBJ2-2 and V is TRBV10-3; D is perhaps TRBD2 (5 bases). This CDR3 region has 16 residues. CDR1 is ENHRY and CDR2 is SYGVKD in the germline V gene.